Described below is a single TCR beta chain sequence and its context. Trimming stripped 4 bases from V and 0 bases from J, with 6 bases between. CDR1 MNHNS and CDR2 SASEGT come from the germline V gene. The length of the CDR3 is 13 residues. The data belong to a study of OX40 agonist ivuxolimab in advanced cancers. Assay: immunoSEQ multiplex PCR; the TCRdb copy retains only in-frame clones and omits some. Of 75,000 to 100,000 clones in the sample, under 85% were seen once. The sample was CD4+ or CD8+ T cells sorted from blood, taken in a trial of the OX40 agonist ivuxolimab. This TCR was sampled from an adult with an advanced solid tumor such as melanoma, head and neck, liver or kidney cancer. The J gene is TRBJ1-2, the V gene TRBV6-1; D is ambiguous. CDR3 sequence (DNA): TGTGCCAGCAGTGCAAAGTCTAACTATGGCTACACCTTC. It encodes CASSAKSNYGYTF.